Described below is a single TCR beta chain sequence and its context. This sample was taken from a study of T cells after yellow fever vaccination. J was trimmed by 5 bases and V by 4 bases; bases with no gene match: 9. The CDR3 consists of 16 residues. MiXCR, run by TCRdb on the 5' RACE reads, gives a single entry per CDR3 protein. The sample holds 300,000 to 400,000 distinct CDR3 sequences, about 10% seen once. Here the sequenced sample was CD4+ T cells sorted from PBMCs, taken 45 days after the yellow fever booster vaccination. The chain uses TRBV12-3 or TRBV12-4 and TRBJ2-2, with 8 bases aligning to TRBD1. The sequence came from a man between 18 and 35 years old who received the YFV17D yellow fever vaccine. The CDR3 nucleotides are TGTGCCAGCAGTTCCCGATTCGACAGGGGAACCGGGGAGCTGTTTTTT. Encoded protein: CASSSRFDRGTGELFF.